The 21 T cell receptor beta chains below were found in one sample sequenced in a study of T cell repertoires in cytomegalovirus infection. No cognate antigen is known for these TCRs. TCRdb analysed the reads with MiXCR anew, one entry per CDR3 protein. This table has hundreds of thousands of distinct CDR3 sequences, more than 25% appearing once. Source: cultured CD8+ T cells from PBMCs, taken from culture after CMV antigen stimulation. These receptors were taken from a human donor in good health (CMV status not recorded). Some clones in this sample may be carry-over from other donors' samples.

In its sample, this clonotype was seen a few times. The rearrangement uses TRBV2 and TRBJ1-6; maybe TRBD1 (5 bases). Trimming shortened V by 1 base and J by 7 bases, and 14 bases separated the two germline ends. The CDR3 totals 16 residues. Germline loops: CDR1 SNHLY, CDR2 FYNNEI. The CDR3 region is CASSEGGGVKNSPLHF. In DNA form, the CDR3 reads TGTGCCAGCAGTGAAGGGGGAGGGGTTAAGAATTCACCCCTCCACTTT.

The chain has TRBV28 and TRBJ1-2, with D possibly matching TRBD1 (5 bases). The CDR3 length is 14 residues. Germline V CDR1 and CDR2: MDHEN, SYDVKM. Trimming pared 3 bases from V and 2 bases from J, leaving 10 bases between. The CDR3 loop reads CASSFVQVNYGYTF. The CDR3 DNA reads TGTGCCAGCAGTTTTGTACAGGTGAACTATGGCTACACCTTC.

The chain uses TRBV7-9 and TRBJ2-2; D is ambiguous. The CDR3 contains 13 residues. Per the germline V gene, CDR1 is SEHNR and CDR2 is FQNEAQ (reference sequence). With 4 bases removed from V and 6 bases from J, the gap between germline ends came to 9 bases. The CDR3 loop is CASSYNFPGELFF. The CDR3 region has the DNA TGTGCCAGCAGCTACAATTTTCCCGGGGAGCTGTTTTTT.

The genes are TRBV5-4 and TRBJ2-3; 7 positions agree with TRBD2. CDR3 length equals 18 residues. V was clipped by 0 bases and J by 0 bases; unmatched bases: 10. Germline CDR1 SGHNT, CDR2 YYREEE (reference sequence). The CDR3 sequence is CASSLEGLVSLSTDTQYF. CDR3 coding DNA: TGTGCCAGCAGCTTGGAAGGACTAGTGAGCCTTAGCACAGATACGCAGTATTTT.

V gene TRBV14 combines with J gene TRBJ2-1; TRBD1 matches 9 bases. There are 17 residues in the CDR3. V lost 0 bases, J lost 8 bases, and 11 bases stayed unmatched. The germline CDR1 and CDR2 sequences are SGHDN and FVKESK. The DNA for the CDR3 is TGTGCCAGCAGCCAAGATTTCGGGACAGGGATCTTCCATGAGCAGTTCTTC. Protein: CASSQDFGTGIFHEQFF.

The chain recombines TRBV9 with TRBJ2-5, with D perhaps given as TRBD1 or TRBD2 (6 bases each). Germline CDR1 reads SGDLS; CDR2 reads YYNGEE. V was clipped by 0 bases and J by 4 bases, with 16 bases between them. The CDR3 covers 16 residues. The CDR3 coding sequence is TGTGCCAGCAGCGTAGAGGGGGGAATTAAGGGAGAGACCCAGTACTTC. Translation: CASSVEGGIKGETQYF.

This clonotype was seen a handful of times. The rearrangement joins TRBV12-3 or TRBV12-4 to TRBJ2-5; 7 positions agree with TRBD2. This CDR3 spans 13 amino acids. The V and J ends lost 5 bases and 4 bases, in that order; junction bases with no gene match: 4. The CDR3 reads CASSTSGAETQYF. DNA for the CDR3: TGTGCCAGCAGTACCAGCGGGGCAGAGACCCAGTACTTC.

This clonotype has a handful of counts. The chain uses TRBV6-6 and TRBJ2-7; weak D call: TRBD1 (6 bases). This CDR3 region has 13 residues. Germline loops: CDR1 MNHNY, CDR2 SVGAGI (reference sequence). Trimming took off 4 bases at V and 4 bases at J, with 11 bases between the two ends. CDR3 in DNA: TGTGCCAGCAGTTCCTTCGGACAGTACGAGCAGTACGTC. It encodes CASSSFGQYEQYV.

This clonotype has a handful of counts. The J gene is TRBJ2-1, the V gene TRBV10-3; 12 bases match TRBD2. Trimming cost V 3 bases and J 8 bases; bases outside gene matches: 2. Per germline, CDR1 ENHRY and CDR2 SYGVKD. The CDR3 contains 14 residues. In DNA form, the CDR3 reads TGTGCCATCAGTGACCGACTAGCGGGGGATGAGCAGTTCTTC. Amino acid sequence: CAISDRLAGDEQFF.

This clonotype was observed a few times. The J gene is TRBJ1-5, the V gene TRBV4-2; D not resolved. V was trimmed by 4 bases and J by 1 base, leaving 11 bases between them. The CDR3 consists of 15 residues. Germline V gene data show CDR1 as LGHNA and CDR2 as YNFKEQ. CDR3 in DNA: TGTGCCAGCAGCCCCGCGAGAGACAGCAATCAGCCCCAGCATTTT. Amino acid sequence: CASSPARDSNQPQHF.

The rearrangement links TRBV24-1 to TRBJ2-6; D gene uncertain. The CDR3 totals 13 residues. Germline values: CDR1 KGHDR, CDR2 SFDVKD. Trimming left V 9 bases short and J 3 bases short, with 8 bases between. DNA for the CDR3: TGTGCCACCGCGCCGGGTGGGGCCAACGTCCTGACTTTC. This gives the protein CATAPGGANVLTF.

This sequence joins TRBV4-3 and TRBJ2-1; TRBD1 aligns across 10 bases. This CDR3 is 16 amino acids long. Germline CDR1 reads LGHNA; CDR2 reads YSLEER. V shed 0 bases and J 7 bases; nucleotides not matched to a gene: 6. The CDR3 region is CASSQDRGQGGNEQFF. The DNA of the CDR3 is TGCGCCAGCAGCCAAGATCGCGGACAGGGGGGGAATGAGCAGTTCTTC.

This clonotype was detected a few times. The chain uses TRBV12-3 or TRBV12-4 and TRBJ1-1; D is undetermined. Trimming pared 6 bases from V and 8 bases from J, leaving 22 bases between. The CDR3 has 15 residues. The chain's CDR3 is CASSRESVRRGEAFF. CDR3 DNA: TGTGCCAGCAGCAGAGAGTCGGTCCGGAGAGGGGAAGCTTTCTTT.

The CDR3 is CSVGGPAFF. DNA for the CDR3: TGCAGCGTTGGGGGGCCAGCTTTCTTT. The chain combines TRBV29-1 with TRBJ1-1; the D gene is possibly TRBD1 (6 bases). From germline, CDR1 is SQVTM and CDR2 ANQGSEA. V was clipped by 4 bases and J by 10 bases, with 7 bases between them. This CDR3 has 9 amino acids.

This clonotype is a singleton in its sample. One end of the junction does not line up with germline, which may come from a read error. The J gene is TRBJ1-4, the V gene TRBV7-8, with D perhaps matching TRBD1 (5 bases). The CDR3 has 17 residues. The V gene's germline CDR1 is SGHVS and CDR2 FQNEAQ. CDR3 amino acids: CVSSLGSAGRPNEKLFF. CDR3 in DNA: TGTGTCAGCAGCTTAGGGAGCGCGGGACGGCCGAATGAAAAACTGTTTTTT. The variable domain in full, with the rest retrieved from reference TRBV7-8 and TRBJ1-4, is GAGVSQSPRYKVAKRGQDVALRCDPISGHVSLFWYQQALGQGPEFLTYFQNEAQLDKSGLPSDRFFAERPEGSVSTLKIQRTQQEDSAVYLCVSSLGSAGRPNEKLFFGSGTQLSVL.

The chain couples TRBV3-1 to TRBJ2-2, with 15 bases lining up with TRBD2. The V gene's germline CDR1 is LGHDT and CDR2 YNNKEL (reference sequence). The CDR3 runs to 17 residues. V lost 3 bases to trimming and J lost 5 bases; unmatched junction nucleotides: 4. This chain's CDR3 is CASSHGTSGGRTGELFF. For the CDR3, the DNA is TGTGCCAGCAGCCACGGGACTAGCGGGGGGCGTACCGGGGAGCTGTTTTTT.

Concerning this clonotype: Mismatch with germline at one junction end may stem from a read error. The chain carries TRBV19 and TRBJ1-1; D remains unclear. The germline CDR1 and CDR2 sequences are LNHDA and SQIVND (reference sequence). The CDR3 length is 10 residues. The CDR3 loop reads CASSSGPVVF. The CDR3, as DNA: TGTGCCAGTAGTTCGGGTCCGGTCGTCTTT.

This clonotype was detected ten times or more. The J gene is TRBJ2-3, the V gene TRBV7-9, with 9 bases lining up with TRBD1. The CDR3 has 14 amino acids. CDR1 SEHNR and CDR2 FQNEAQ come from the germline V gene (reference sequence). The J segment lost 7 bases and the V segment lost 4 bases, leaving 6 bases of the junction unmatched. Here the CDR3 reads CASSSGTGLNTQYF. CDR3 DNA: TGTGCCAGCAGCTCAGGGACAGGGTTGAATACGCAGTATTTT.

A few counts support this clonotype. This rearrangement joins TRBV4-3 to TRBJ1-1; D ambiguous. V was pared by 2 bases and J by 6 bases, with 16 bases between. Germline CDR1 reads LGHNA; CDR2 reads YSLEER. The CDR3 is 15 residues long. The CDR3 nucleotides read TGCGCCAGCAGCCAAACGGTTGCGGGGAAGTCTGAAGCTTTCTTT. Amino acid sequence: CASSQTVAGKSEAFF.

The J gene is TRBJ1-5, the V gene TRBV6-1; D ambiguous. CDR1 is MNHNS, CDR2 SASEGT, per germline. The V end was cut by 5 bases, the J end by 1 base, with 9 bases between. The CDR3 totals 14 residues. In nucleotides, the CDR3 is TGTGCCAGCAGTCAGCATTGGAGCAATCAGCCCCAGCATTTT. This encodes CASSQHWSNQPQHF.

The rearrangement joins TRBV7-2 to TRBJ1-1, with TRBD1 identical over 12 bases. This CDR3 spans 18 amino acids. Germline V lookup: CDR1 SGHTA, CDR2 FQGNSA. V gave up 5 bases and J gave up 0 bases; unmatched junction bases: 10. In nucleotides, the CDR3 is TGTGCCAGCAGCAAGGGACAGGGGGCGGCAAAGGTGAACACTGAAGCTTTCTTT. Translated: CASSKGQGAAKVNTEAFF.